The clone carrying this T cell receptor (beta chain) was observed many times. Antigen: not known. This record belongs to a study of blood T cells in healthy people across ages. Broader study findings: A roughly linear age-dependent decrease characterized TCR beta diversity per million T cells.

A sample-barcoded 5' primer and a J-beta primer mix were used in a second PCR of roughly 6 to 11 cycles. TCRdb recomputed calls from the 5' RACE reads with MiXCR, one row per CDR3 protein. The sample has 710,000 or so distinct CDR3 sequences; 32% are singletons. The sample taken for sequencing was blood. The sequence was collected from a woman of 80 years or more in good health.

In DNA, the CDR3 is TGTGCCAGCAGAATATCCCGCGCAACTAATGAAAAACTGTTTTTT. Its protein product is CASRISRATNEKLFF. The rearrangement uses TRBV11-2 and TRBJ1-4, with D uncertain. Germline CDR1 and CDR2: SGHAT and FQNNGV. The CDR3 spans 15 residues. V lost 6 bases to trimming and J lost 0 bases, with 11 bases between them.